The clone carrying this TCR beta chain was seen repeatedly, ten times or more. What it binds is unknown. The CDR3 totals 13 residues. V lost 6 bases and J lost 4, with 10 bases in between. Germline CDR1 MNHNS, CDR2 SASEGT. TCRdb re-called the reads through MiXCR, storing one row per CDR3 protein. The sample includes approximately 180,000 distinct CDR3 sequences, about a tenth of them seen just once. The data originate from a study of T cell repertoires in cytomegalovirus infection. As for the study in general: Both a matching HLA type and CMV infection were indicated by public TCR beta signatures.

Study-wide results and limits: Dominant in the ex vivo response were TCR beta clonotypes restricted by HLA-C and specific for CMV. Cumulated frequencies of public TCR beta families served to identify carriers of CMV plus the relevant HLA.

The chain couples TRBV6-1 to TRBJ1-3; D gene uncertain. Material: PBMCs. The sequence was collected from a human donor in good health (CMV status not recorded). Some clones in this sample may be carry-over from other donors' samples. DNA for the CDR3: TGTGCCAGCAGCCAGCAGGAGGGAAACACCATATATTTT. It codes for CASSQQEGNTIYF.